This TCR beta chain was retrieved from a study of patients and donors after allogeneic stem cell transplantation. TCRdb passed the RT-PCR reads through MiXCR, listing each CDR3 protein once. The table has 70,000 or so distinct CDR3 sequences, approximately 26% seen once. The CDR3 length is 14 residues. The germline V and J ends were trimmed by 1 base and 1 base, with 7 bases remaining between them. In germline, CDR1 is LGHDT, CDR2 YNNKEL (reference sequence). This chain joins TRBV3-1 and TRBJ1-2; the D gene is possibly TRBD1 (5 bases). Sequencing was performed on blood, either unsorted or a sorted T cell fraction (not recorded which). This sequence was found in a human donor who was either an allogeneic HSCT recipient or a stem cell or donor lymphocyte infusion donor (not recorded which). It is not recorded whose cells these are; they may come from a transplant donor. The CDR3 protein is CASSQGTLNYGYTF. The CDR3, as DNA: TGTGCCAGCAGCCAAGGGACACTTAACTATGGCTACACCTTC.